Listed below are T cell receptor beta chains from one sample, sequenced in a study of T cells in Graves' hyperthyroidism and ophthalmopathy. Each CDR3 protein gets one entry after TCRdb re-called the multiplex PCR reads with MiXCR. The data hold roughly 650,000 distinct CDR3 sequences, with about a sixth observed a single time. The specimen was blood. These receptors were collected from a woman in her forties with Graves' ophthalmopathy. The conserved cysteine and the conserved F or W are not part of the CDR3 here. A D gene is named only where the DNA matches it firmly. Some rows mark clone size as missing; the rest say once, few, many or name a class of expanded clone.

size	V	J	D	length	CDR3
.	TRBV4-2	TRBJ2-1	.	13	ASSQDILTYNEQF
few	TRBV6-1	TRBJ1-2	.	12	ASRTGVNNYGYT
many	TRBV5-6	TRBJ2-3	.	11	ASSLLPPDTQY
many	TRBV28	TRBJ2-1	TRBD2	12	ASSLAGEVNEQF
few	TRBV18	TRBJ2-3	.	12	ASSPWDDTVGQY
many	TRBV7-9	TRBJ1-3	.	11	ASSLTVGNTIY
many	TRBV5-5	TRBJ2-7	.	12	ASSFGWSSYEQY
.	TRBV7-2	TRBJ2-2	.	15	ASSLETGTWNTGELF
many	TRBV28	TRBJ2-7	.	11	ASSASRVGEQY
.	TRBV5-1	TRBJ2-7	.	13	ASSLGGLTTYEQY
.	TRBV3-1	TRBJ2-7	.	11	ASSLRYGYEQY
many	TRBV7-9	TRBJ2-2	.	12	ATRAPATTGELF
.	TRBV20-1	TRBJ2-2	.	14	SARDLKYANTGELF
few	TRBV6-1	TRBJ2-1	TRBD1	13	ASRITGTGLNEQF
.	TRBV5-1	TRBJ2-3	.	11	ASKSTSTDTQY